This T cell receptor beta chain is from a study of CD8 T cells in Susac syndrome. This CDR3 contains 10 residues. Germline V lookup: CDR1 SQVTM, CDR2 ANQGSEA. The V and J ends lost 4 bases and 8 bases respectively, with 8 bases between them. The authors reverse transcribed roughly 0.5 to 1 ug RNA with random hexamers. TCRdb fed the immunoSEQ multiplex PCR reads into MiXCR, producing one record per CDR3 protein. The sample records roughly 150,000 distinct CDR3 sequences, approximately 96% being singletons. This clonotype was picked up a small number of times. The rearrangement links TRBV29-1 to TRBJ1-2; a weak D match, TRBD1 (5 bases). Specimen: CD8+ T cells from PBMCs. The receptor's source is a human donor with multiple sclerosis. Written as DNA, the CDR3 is TGCAGCGTTGGTCGGGACGGCTACACCTTC. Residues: CSVGRDGYTF.